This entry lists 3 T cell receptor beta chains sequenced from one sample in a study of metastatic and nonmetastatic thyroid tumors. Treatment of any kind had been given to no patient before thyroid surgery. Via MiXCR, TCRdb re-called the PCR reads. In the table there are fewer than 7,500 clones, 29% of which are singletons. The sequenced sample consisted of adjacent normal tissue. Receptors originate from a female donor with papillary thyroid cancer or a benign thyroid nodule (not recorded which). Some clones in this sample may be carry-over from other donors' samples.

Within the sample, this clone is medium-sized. Here the CDR3 DNA reads TGTGCCAGCAGCCCGCGAACTACATTACACTCTGGAAACACCATATATTTT. This encodes CASSPRTTLHSGNTIYF. The rearrangement links TRBV9 to TRBJ1-3; D remains unclear. Deletions cut 4 bases from V and 0 bases from J, with 17 bases between. Germline CDR1 and CDR2: SGDLS and YYNGEE. The CDR3 spans 17 residues.

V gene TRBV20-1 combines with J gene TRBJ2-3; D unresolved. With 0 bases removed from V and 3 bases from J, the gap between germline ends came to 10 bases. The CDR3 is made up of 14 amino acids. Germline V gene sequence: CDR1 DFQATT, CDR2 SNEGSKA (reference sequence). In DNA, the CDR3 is TGCAGTGCTAGAGATCAGGTCATAACAGATACGCAGTATTTT. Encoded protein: CSARDQVITDTQYF.

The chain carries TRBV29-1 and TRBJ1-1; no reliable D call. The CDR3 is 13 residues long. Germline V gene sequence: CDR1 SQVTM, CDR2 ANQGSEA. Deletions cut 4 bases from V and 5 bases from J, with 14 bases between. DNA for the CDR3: TGCAGCGTTGGAGAGGGTGTCAGGACTGAAGCTTTCTTT. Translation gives CSVGEGVRTEAFF. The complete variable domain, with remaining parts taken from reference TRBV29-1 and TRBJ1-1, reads SAVISQKPSRDICQRGTSLTIQCQVDSQVTMMFWYRQQPGQSLTLIATANQGSEATYESGFVIDKFPISRPNLTFSTLTVSNMSPEDSSIYLCSVGEGVRTEAFFGQGTRLTVV.